This T cell receptor beta chain was retrieved from a study of T cell responses to AZD1222 COVID-19 vaccine. Study overall: Investigators merged groups given second doses at roughly 4 or roughly 12 weeks.

Profiling relied on immunoSEQ multiplex PCR, and the TCRdb table lists in-frame clones only, not all of them. The table lists 100,000 to 150,000 clones, roughly nine tenths of them singletons. This CDR3 spans 15 amino acids. With V trimmed by 1 base and J by 6 bases, 8 bases remained unmatched. The germline V gene encodes CDR1 SGHRS and CDR2 YFSETQ. The clonotype was recovered from an adult in good health. V and J are TRBV5-1 and TRBJ2-7; 9 bases map to TRBD1. The starting material was peripheral blood, obtained on day 0 of AZD1222 vaccination. The CDR3 nucleotides are TGCGCCAGCAGCTTGTTGCGGACAGGGGAGGGCGAGCAGTACTTC. It codes for CASSLLRTGEGEQYF.